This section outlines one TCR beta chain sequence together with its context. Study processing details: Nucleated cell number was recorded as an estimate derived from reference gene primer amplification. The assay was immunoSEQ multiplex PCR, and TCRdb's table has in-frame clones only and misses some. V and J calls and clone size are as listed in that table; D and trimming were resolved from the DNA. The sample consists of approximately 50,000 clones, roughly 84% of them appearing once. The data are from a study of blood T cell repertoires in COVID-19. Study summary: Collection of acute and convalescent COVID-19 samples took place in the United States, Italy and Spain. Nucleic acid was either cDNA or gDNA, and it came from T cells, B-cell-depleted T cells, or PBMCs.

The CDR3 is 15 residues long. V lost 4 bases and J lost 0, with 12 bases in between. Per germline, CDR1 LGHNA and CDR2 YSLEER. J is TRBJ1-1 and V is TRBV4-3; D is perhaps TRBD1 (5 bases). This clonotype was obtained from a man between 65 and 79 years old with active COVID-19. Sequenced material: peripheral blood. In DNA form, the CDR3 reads TGCGCCAGCAGCCCGGAGGGGCGGGTGAACACTGAAGCTTTCTTT. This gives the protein CASSPEGRVNTEAFF.